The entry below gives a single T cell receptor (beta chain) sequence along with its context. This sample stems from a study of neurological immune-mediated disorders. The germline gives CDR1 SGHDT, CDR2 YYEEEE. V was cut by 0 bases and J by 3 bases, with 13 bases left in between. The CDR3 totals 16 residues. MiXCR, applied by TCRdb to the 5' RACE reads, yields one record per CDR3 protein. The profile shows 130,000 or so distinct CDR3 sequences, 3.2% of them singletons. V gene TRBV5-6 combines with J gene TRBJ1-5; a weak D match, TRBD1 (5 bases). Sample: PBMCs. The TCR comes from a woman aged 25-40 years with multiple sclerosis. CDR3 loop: CASSLGSGRVNQPQHF. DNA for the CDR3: TGTGCCAGCAGCTTGGGGTCAGGGAGAGTCAATCAGCCCCAGCATTTT.